This T cell receptor beta chain was sequenced in a study of memory CD4+ T cells and cytomegalovirus serostatus. Study background: Donors were healthy Belgian adults, 10 or so CMV seropositive and 24 seronegative.

Produced via immunoSEQ multiplex PCR; TCRdb's table is partial and in-frame only. Of 52,000 or so clones listed, just over 75% are singletons. The sort gate was single viable CD3+CD4+CD8-CD45RO+ cells for memory CD4+ T cells. After thawing, CD4+ T cells were positively selected. This clone came up once. V lost 0 bases, J lost 8 bases, and 10 bases stayed unmatched. The CDR3 length is 16 residues. CDR1 is SGHNT and CDR2 is YYREEE in the germline V gene (reference sequence). V usage is TRBV5-4 and J usage is TRBJ2-1, with TRBD2 matching over 8 bases. The sequenced sample was memory CD4+ T cells from blood. The receptor was isolated from an adult in good health and CMV-seronegative. The CDR3 nucleotides read TGTGCCAGCAGCTTGGACCTGAGCGGGAGCGGTCATGAGCAGTTCTTC. Amino acid sequence: CASSLDLSGSGHEQFF.